This entry lists 12 T cell receptor beta chains sequenced from one sample in a study of PD-1 blockade in classical Hodgkin lymphoma. Only in-frame clones appear in the TCRdb table, and some are missing; sequencing was by immunoSEQ multiplex PCR. The table includes tens of thousands of clones, around nine tenths detected once. Brentuximab vedotin exposure varied, and every patient relapsed after autologous stem cell transplantation. The source material was peripheral blood mononuclear cells (PBMCs), sampled at baseline. These receptors came from a human donor with classical Hodgkin lymphoma.

The J gene is TRBJ1-2, the V gene TRBV11-2; 7 bases fit TRBD1. Losses at the gene ends were 3 bases for V and 3 bases for J; bases not matched to a gene: 4. Germline CDR1 and CDR2: SGHAT and FQNNGV. CDR3 length: 14 residues. The CDR3 sequence: CASSFPGQYYGYTF. The CDR3, as DNA: TGTGCCAGCAGCTTTCCGGGACAGTACTATGGCTACACCTTC.

The gene calls are TRBV19 and TRBJ2-5, with D possibly TRBD1 on 5 matching bases. From germline, CDR1 is LNHDA and CDR2 SQIVND (reference sequence). The CDR3 sequence is 16 residues long. Trimming stripped 0 bases from V and 4 bases from J, with 15 bases between. CDR3 loop: CASSIESAGISETQYF. The CDR3 bases are TGTGCCAGTAGTATAGAGTCGGCAGGGATCTCAGAGACCCAGTACTTC. The full variable domain, completed using reference TRBV19 and TRBJ2-5, is DGGITQSPKYLFRKEGQNVTLSCEQNLNHDAMYWYRQDPGQGLRLIYYSQIVNDFQKGDIAEGYSVSREKKESFPLTVTSAQKNPTAFYLCASSIESAGISETQYFGPGTRLLVL.

This rearrangement joins TRBV7-8 to TRBJ1-5, with 9 positions matching TRBD1. CDR1 and CDR2 (germline): SGHVS, FQNEAQ. The V segment lost 5 bases and the J segment 15 bases; nucleotides outside the gene matches: 14. This CDR3 spans 14 amino acids. The chain's CDR3 is CASSPTGGLGSWHF. Here the CDR3 DNA reads TGTGCCAGCAGCCCTACAGGGGGCCTCGGTTCATGGCATTTT.

The chain carries TRBV7-9 and TRBJ1-1, with 7 bases matching TRBD1. The germline CDR1 and CDR2 sequences are SEHNR and FQNEAQ (reference sequence). The CDR3 extends over 15 amino acids. V was pared by 5 bases and J by 3 bases, with 9 bases of the junction left unmatched. Here the CDR3 reads CASSTSRQGHTEAFF. The CDR3 DNA reads TGTGCCAGCAGCACCTCAAGACAGGGACACACTGAAGCTTTCTTT.

The CDR3 DNA reads TGTGCCAGCAACTGGAGGGGGGAGGAGGATCAGCCCCAGCATTTT. Translation: CASNWRGEEDQPQHF. V and J are TRBV6-1 and TRBJ1-5; possible D gene TRBD1, 6 bases. Trimming removed 7 bases at V and 5 bases at J, with 18 bases between. Germline CDR1 and CDR2: MNHNS and SASEGT. The CDR3 has 15 residues.

The chain employs TRBV6-1 and TRBJ2-2, with 12 nucleotides matching TRBD2. V trimming: 2 bases; J trimming: 3 bases; junction bases outside the gene matches: 13. Germline CDR1 is MNHNS and CDR2 is SASEGT. The CDR3 spans 20 residues. The CDR3 protein is CASSERDGTSGRWDTGELFF. DNA of the CDR3: TGTGCCAGCAGTGAAAGGGATGGTACTAGCGGGAGGTGGGACACCGGGGAGCTGTTTTTT.

V is TRBV27 and J is TRBJ1-5; maybe TRBD1 (5 bases). Germline V gives CDR1 MNHEY, CDR2 SMNVEV (reference sequence). V lost 2 bases and J 5 bases, leaving 16 bases between the germline ends. The CDR3 is made up of 16 amino acids. CDR3 in amino acids: CASSLTSGGGYQPQHF. Written as DNA, the CDR3 is TGTGCCAGCAGTTTAACGAGTGGCGGGGGGTATCAGCCCCAGCATTTT.

Regarding this clone: The sample carries other DNA sequences with the same CDR3. This chain joins TRBV5-1 and TRBJ2-5, with 10 bases lining up with TRBD2. CDR1 is SGHRS, CDR2 YFSETQ, per germline. The CDR3 sequence is 14 residues long. Germline trimming cut 2 bases from V and 2 bases from J; bases unmatched to any gene: 0. CDR3 bases: TGCGCCAGCAGCTTAGCGGGGGGGCAAGAGACCCAGTACTTC. Amino acids: CASSLAGGQETQYF.

The V call is TRBV5-4, the J call TRBJ2-3; D may be TRBD1 (5 bases). CDR1 SGHNT and CDR2 YYREEE come from the germline V gene (reference sequence). This CDR3 spans 15 amino acids. The germline V and J ends were trimmed by 4 bases and 2 bases, with 14 bases remaining between them. The CDR3 sequence: CASSPEQVYTDTQYF. CDR3 bases: TGTGCCAGCAGCCCGGAACAGGTATACACAGATACGCAGTATTTT.

The chain recombines TRBV20-1 with TRBJ2-1; D not certain. V lost 7 bases to trimming and J lost 7 bases, with 11 bases between them. Germline V gene lookup returns CDR1 DFQATT and CDR2 SNEGSKA (reference sequence). The CDR3 sequence is 11 residues long. The CDR3 sequence: CSEIRMNEQFF. The CDR3 DNA reads as TGCAGTGAGATCCGGATGAATGAGCAGTTCTTC.

The chain carries TRBV27 and TRBJ2-1; TRBD1 is a possible D gene (5 bases). The CDR3 covers 14 residues. V was clipped by 3 bases and J by 6 bases, with 12 bases between them. Germline loops: CDR1 MNHEY, CDR2 SMNVEV (reference sequence). This chain's CDR3 is CASSLDRGSNEQFF. CDR3 nucleotide sequence: TGTGCCAGCAGTTTGGATAGGGGAAGCAATGAGCAGTTCTTC.

This chain joins TRBV7-2 and TRBJ1-6; 9 bases align to TRBD1. In germline, CDR1 is SGHTA, CDR2 FQGNSA. The CDR3 loop spans 15 amino acids. The ends lost 7 bases at V and 8 bases at J; junction bases unmatched: 9. The CDR3 sequence: CASTPDRGVYSPLHF. CDR3 in DNA: TGTGCCAGCACCCCGGACAGGGGTGTTTATTCACCCCTCCACTTT.